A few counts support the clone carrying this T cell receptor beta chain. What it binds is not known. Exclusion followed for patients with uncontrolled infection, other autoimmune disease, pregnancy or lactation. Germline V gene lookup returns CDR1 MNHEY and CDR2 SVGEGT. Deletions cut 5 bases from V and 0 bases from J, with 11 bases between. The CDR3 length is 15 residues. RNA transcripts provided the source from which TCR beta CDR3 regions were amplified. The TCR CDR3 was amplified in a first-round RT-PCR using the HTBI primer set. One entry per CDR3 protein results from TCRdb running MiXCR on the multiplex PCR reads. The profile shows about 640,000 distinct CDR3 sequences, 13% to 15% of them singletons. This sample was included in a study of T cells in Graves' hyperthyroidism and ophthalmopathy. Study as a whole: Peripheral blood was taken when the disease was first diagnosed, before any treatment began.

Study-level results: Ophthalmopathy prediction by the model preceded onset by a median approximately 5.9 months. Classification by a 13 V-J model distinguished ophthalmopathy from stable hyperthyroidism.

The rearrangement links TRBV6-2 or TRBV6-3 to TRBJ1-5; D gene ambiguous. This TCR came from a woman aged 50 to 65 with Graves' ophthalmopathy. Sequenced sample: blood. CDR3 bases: TGTGCCAGCAGTATGGTCGGTAATAGCAATCAGCCCCAGCATTTT. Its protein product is CASSMVGNSNQPQHF.